This is a list of T cell receptor beta chains from one sample in a study of T cell responses to AZD1222 COVID-19 vaccine. Measured with immunoSEQ multiplex PCR; TCRdb has only the in-frame clones, and not every one. Here the sample spans about 160,000 clones, 90% to 95% being singletons. This material consisted of peripheral blood, taken on day 0 of AZD1222 vaccination. The receptors shown here come from an adult in good health. Both conserved end residues are part of each CDR3. D genes are given only for firm matches. Where a row states a size, it is once, few, many or the class of an expanded clone; other rows omit it.

V gene	clone size	D gene	J gene	CDR3 DNA	CDR3 protein
TRBV5-4	NA	NA	TRBJ1-1	TGTGCCAGCAGTTCAGACGGCCGTGAAGCTTTCTTT	CASSSDGREAFF
TRBV27	NA	TRBD2	TRBJ2-7	TGTGCCAGCAGTTCACCGGGACTAGCGGGGGCATTCTCCTACGAGCAGTACTTC	CASSSPGLAGAFSYEQYF
TRBV20-1	NA	NA	TRBJ1-3	TGCAGTGCTAGTTCTGGCATCGCGGGAAACACCATATATTTT	CSASSGIAGNTIYF
TRBV7-8	NA	TRBD1	TRBJ1-4	TGTGCCAGCAGCCCCAGGGCGGGACAGGGTAATGAAAAACTGTTTTTT	CASSPRAGQGNEKLFF
TRBV7-2	NA	NA	TRBJ1-5	TGTGCCAGCAGCTTAGGAGGGGAATGGACCCAGCATTTT	CASSLGGEWTQHF
TRBV6-5	NA	NA	TRBJ2-7	TGTGCCAGCAGTTCCCCGTTGGTAGGAGAGCAGTACTTC	CASSSPLVGEQYF
TRBV6-5	NA	TRBD1	TRBJ2-6	TGTGCCAGCAGTTACAGGGGGCGTGGGGCCAACGTCCTGACTTTC	CASSYRGRGANVLTF
TRBV7-8	NA	NA	TRBJ2-7	TGTGCCAGCAGCTCAAGGGGGGAAGGGGAGCAGTACTTC	CASSSRGEGEQYF
TRBV6-6	NA	TRBD1	TRBJ2-7	TGTGCCAGCTTAGAAGACAGGGCCTACGAGCAGTACTTC	CASLEDRAYEQYF
TRBV6-5	NA	TRBD2	TRBJ2-3	TGTGCCACATCGGGGGGGGGTCGCACAGATACGCAGTATTTT	CATSGGGRTDTQYF
TRBV6-5	once	TRBD1	TRBJ1-2	TGTGCCAGCAGTTACTCGATTGGGGACAGCTATGGCTACACCTTC	CASSYSIGDSYGYTF
TRBV6-2/TRBV6-3	NA	TRBD2	TRBJ2-7	TGTGCCAGCAGTTCCGCAGGGCCAGCGGGGGCCTACGAGCAGTACTTC	CASSSAGPAGAYEQYF
TRBV7-2	once	NA	TRBJ1-3	TGTGCCAGCAGCTTATCAGGGCTGGGGGACTTGGGAAACACCATATATTTT	CASSLSGLGDLGNTIYF
TRBV3-1/TRBV3-2	NA	NA	TRBJ1-6	TGTGCCAGCAGCAGGGCCGGAGATTCACCCCTCCACTTT	CASSRAGDSPLHF